This T cell receptor beta chain was captured in a study of blood T cell repertoires in COVID-19 (dated by TCRdb to about 2020). Broadly, across the study: The collaborator samples originated in the United States, Italy and Spain and spanned the acute and convalescent phases of COVID-19. The prospective study material was composed of cDNA or gDNA derived from T cells, B-cell-depleted T cells, or PBMCs. Deeply sampled blood TCRbeta repertoires from subjects exposed to, actively infected with, or recovered from COVID-19 were included in the dataset. A freely available public database, intended as a resource for researchers studying the immune response to SARS-CoV-2, is where the repertoires were released. The samples were drawn from the first 160 participants of the ongoing ImmuneRACE study and from over 950 subjects provided by 6 global collaborators. The sample metadata nearly always contained a de-identified subject ID, COVID-19 status, age in years and sex. Where available, HLA class I and class II types were obtained from metadata supplied by the sample provider rather than from assay-based typing.

The CDR3, cysteine through phenylalanine, is 14 amino acids long. CDR3 DNA is the only sequence kept; it has 42 bases, read in frame from the first base. CDR1 and CDR2 (MRHNA, SNTAGT) derive from the germline V gene. At the junction V is shortened by 6 bases and J by 10 bases; bases outside the gene matches: 11. The immunoSEQ Assay, a bias-controlled multiplex PCR, was used to amplify TCRbeta CDR3 regions from genomic DNA. The original pipeline was this. The number of nucleated cells in each sample was estimated by amplification of reference gene primers within the assay. To quantify the absolute abundance of each unique TCRbeta CDR3 rearrangement, sequence reads were collapsed and filtered. For each sample, productive Simpson clonality was calculated as the square root of Simpson's diversity index over productive rearrangements. In TCRdb, the immuneACCESS table is reduced to in-frame sequences with V and J assigned. These tables do not hold every clone; where another copy was compared, an unresolved V gene accounts for under half, and the others remain unexplained. V, J and clone size reflect that table, while D and trimming were determined from the DNA. The sample table records about 92,000 clones; around nine tenths of these occur just once. The ten largest account for approximately 20% of the sample.

A remark on this clone: What antigen it recognizes has not been identified. Base qualities are missing; no much larger clone stands one base away.

Overall results and qualifications from the work: Clinical and demographic metadata were provided uncurated, with the amount varying by source and participant.

At one collaborating source in Seattle, patients were enrolled during active infection and were followed longitudinally through the course of disease. Each collaborating institution followed its own protocols to collect whole blood in K2EDTA tubes. For TCRbeta analysis, collaborators shipped samples in one of three forms: frozen whole blood, isolated PBMCs, or DNA extracted from either of those sample types. The rearranged chain carries TRBV6-4 and TRBJ2-1; 8 bases in the middle match TRBD2. The sample comprised peripheral blood. The clonotype comes from a woman aged 60-75 years with COVID-19, enrolled during active disease. The DNA sequence is given as TGTGCCAGCAGGGGACTAGTATCTTCATTAGAGCAGTTCTTC. Its protein is CASRGLVSSLEQFF.